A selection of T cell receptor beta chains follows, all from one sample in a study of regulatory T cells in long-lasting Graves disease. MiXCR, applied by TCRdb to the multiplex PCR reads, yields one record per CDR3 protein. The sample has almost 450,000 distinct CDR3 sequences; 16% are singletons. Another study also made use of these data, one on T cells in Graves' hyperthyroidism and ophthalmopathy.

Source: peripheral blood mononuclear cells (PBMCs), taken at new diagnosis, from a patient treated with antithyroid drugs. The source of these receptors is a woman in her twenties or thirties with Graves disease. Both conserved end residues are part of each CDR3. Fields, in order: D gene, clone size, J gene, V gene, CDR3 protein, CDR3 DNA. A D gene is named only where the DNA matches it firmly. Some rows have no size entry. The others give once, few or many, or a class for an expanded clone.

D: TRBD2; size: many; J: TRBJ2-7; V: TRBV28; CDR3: CASSSSTSGGRYEQYF; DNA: TGTGCCAGCAGTTCATCTACTAGCGGGGGGCGCTACGAGCAGTACTTC
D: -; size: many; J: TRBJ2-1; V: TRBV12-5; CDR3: CASGPEGPSSYNEQFF; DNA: TGTGCTAGTGGGCCGGAGGGGCCAAGCTCCTACAATGAGCAGTTCTTC
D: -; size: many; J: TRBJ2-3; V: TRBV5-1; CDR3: CASSLAAGVADTQYF; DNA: TGCGCCAGCAGCTTGGCGGCGGGCGTAGCAGATACGCAGTATTTT
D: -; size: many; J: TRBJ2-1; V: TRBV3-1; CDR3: CASSQRGAGEDEQFF; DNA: TGTGCCAGCAGCCAGAGGGGGGCAGGGGAGGACGAGCAGTTCTTC
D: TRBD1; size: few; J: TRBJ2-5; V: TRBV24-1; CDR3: CATSDTGQGVETQYF; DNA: TGTGCCACCAGTGATACGGGACAGGGCGTAGAGACCCAGTACTTC
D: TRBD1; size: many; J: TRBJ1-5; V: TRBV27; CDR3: CASSSYPGQGVNQPQHF; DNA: TGTGCCAGCAGTTCGTATCCGGGACAGGGGGTAAATCAGCCCCAGCATTTT
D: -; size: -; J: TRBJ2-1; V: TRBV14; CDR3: CASSHSRVTPTYNEQFF; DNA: TGTGCCAGCAGCCACTCGCGGGTAACCCCAACCTACAATGAGCAGTTCTTC
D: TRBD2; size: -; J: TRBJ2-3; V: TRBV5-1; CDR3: CASSLARTSGGTDTQYF; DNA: TGCGCCAGCAGCTTGGCACGGACTAGCGGAGGGACAGATACGCAGTATTTT
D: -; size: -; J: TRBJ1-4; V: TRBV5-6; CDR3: CASSLAVGDHNEKLFF; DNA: TGTGCCAGCAGCTTGGCCGTGGGGGACCATAATGAAAAACTGTTTTTT
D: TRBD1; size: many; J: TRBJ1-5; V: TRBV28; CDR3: CASSDPGQGSNQPQHF; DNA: TGTGCCAGCAGTGATCCGGGACAGGGGAGCAATCAGCCCCAGCATTTT
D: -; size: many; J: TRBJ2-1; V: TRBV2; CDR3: CASRQLASGLYNEQFF; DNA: TGTGCCAGCAGGCAGCTAGCGTCGGGGCTCTACAATGAGCAGTTCTTC
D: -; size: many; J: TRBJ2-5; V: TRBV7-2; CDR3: CASREGAVETQYF; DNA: TGTGCCAGCAGGGAGGGGGCCGTAGAGACCCAGTACTTC
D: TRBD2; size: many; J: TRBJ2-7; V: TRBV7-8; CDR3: CASSVSGTAYEQYF; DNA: TGTGCCAGCAGCGTAAGCGGGACGGCCTACGAGCAGTACTTC
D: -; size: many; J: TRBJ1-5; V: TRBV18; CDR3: CASSLSAGVQDQPQHF; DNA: TGTGCCAGCTCACTGAGTGCAGGAGTCCAGGATCAGCCCCAGCATTTT
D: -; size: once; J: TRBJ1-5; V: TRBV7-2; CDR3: CASAGPGPNQPQHF; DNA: TGTGCCAGCGCTGGACCTGGGCCTAATCAGCCCCAGCATTTT
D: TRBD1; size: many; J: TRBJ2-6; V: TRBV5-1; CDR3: CASSLGQGRANVLTF; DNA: TGCGCCAGCAGCTTGGGACAGGGTAGGGCCAACGTCCTGACTTTC
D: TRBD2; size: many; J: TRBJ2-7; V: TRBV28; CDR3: CASRLAGSSYEQYF; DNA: TGTGCCAGCAGACTAGCGGGATCTTCCTACGAGCAGTACTTC
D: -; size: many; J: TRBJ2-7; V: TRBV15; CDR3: CATSSETGSYEQYF; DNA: TGTGCCACCAGCAGCGAGACAGGTTCCTACGAGCAGTACTTC
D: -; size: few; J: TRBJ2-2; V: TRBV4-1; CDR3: CASSQASQPNTGELFF; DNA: TGCGCCAGCAGCCAAGCAAGCCAACCGAACACCGGGGAGCTGTTTTTT
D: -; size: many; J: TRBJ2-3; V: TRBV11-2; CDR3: CASSLAPAERTDTQYF; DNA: TGTGCCAGCAGCTTAGCCCCCGCCGAGCGCACAGATACGCAGTATTTT
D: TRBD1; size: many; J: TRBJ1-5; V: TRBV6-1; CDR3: CASSADRGGNQPQHF; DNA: TGTGCCAGCAGTGCCGACAGGGGCGGGAATCAGCCCCAGCATTTT
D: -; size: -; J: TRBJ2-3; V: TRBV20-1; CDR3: CSARERVTDTQYF; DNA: TGCAGTGCCCGGGAGCGGGTCACAGATACGCAGTATTTT
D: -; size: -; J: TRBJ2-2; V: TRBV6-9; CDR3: CASSYSNRLTGELFF; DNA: TGTGCCAGCAGTTACTCTAACAGGCTCACCGGGGAGCTGTTTTTT
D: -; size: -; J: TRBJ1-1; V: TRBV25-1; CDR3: CASSEWGRQGLTEAFF; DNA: TGTGCCAGCAGTGAATGGGGGAGGCAGGGGCTGACTGAAGCTTTCTTT
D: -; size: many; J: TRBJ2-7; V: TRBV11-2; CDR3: CASRDFGPVDYEQYF; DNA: TGTGCCAGCAGGGACTTCGGCCCCGTCGACTACGAGCAGTACTTC
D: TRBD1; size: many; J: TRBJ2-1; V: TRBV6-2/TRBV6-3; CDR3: CASSLPGTGYEQFF; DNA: TGTGCCAGCAGTCTACCCGGGACAGGGTATGAGCAGTTCTTC
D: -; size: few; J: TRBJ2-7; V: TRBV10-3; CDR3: CAISESGVYEQYF; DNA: TGTGCCATCAGTGAGTCGGGTGTTTACGAGCAGTACTTC
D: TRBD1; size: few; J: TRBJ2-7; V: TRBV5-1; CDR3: CASSLETGFYEQYF; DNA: TGCGCCAGCAGCTTGGAGACAGGGTTCTACGAGCAGTACTTC
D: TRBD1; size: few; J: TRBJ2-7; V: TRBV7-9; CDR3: CASSLNPGTGRYEQYF; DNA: TGTGCCAGCAGCTTAAACCCCGGGACAGGGCGGTACGAGCAGTACTTC
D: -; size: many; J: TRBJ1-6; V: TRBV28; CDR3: CASSLPTAHNSPLHF; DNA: TGTGCCAGCAGTTTGCCTACGGCCCATAATTCACCCCTCCACTTT
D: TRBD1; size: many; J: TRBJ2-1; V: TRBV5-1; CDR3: CASSLGTGIDEQFF; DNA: TGCGCCAGCAGCTTGGGGACAGGGATAGATGAGCAGTTCTTC
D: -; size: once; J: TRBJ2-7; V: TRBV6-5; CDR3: CASSSAYERYF; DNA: TGTGCCAGCAGTTCCGCCTACGAGCGGTACTTC
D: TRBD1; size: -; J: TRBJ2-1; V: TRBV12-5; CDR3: CASGFTGQIFF; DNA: TGTGCTAGTGGTTTCACGGGACAGATCTTCTTC
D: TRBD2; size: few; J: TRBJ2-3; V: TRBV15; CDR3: CATSLGTSGGRGSTDTQYF; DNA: TGTGCCACCAGCCTCGGGACTAGCGGGGGTAGAGGTAGCACAGATACGCAGTATTTT
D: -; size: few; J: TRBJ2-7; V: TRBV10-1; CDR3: CASNAGTWILEQYF; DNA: TGCGCCAGCAATGCAGGGACGTGGATACTGGAGCAGTACTTC
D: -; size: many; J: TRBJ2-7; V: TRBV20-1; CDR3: CSARDLTSRGYEQYF; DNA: TGCAGTGCTAGAGATCTTACTAGCCGCGGGTACGAGCAGTACTTC
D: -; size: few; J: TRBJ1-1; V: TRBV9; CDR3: CASSPMGKWNEAFF; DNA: TGTGCCAGCAGTCCGATGGGGAAGTGGAATGAAGCTTTCTTT
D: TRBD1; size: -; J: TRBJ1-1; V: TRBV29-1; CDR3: CSVGTGTEAFF; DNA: TGCAGCGTAGGGACAGGAACTGAAGCTTTCTTT
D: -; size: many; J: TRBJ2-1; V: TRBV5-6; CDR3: CASSPAAHDYNEQFF; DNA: TGTGCCAGCAGCCCAGCGGCACACGATTACAATGAGCAGTTCTTC
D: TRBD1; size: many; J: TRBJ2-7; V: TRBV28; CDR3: CASSLGTAYEQYF; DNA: TGTGCCAGCAGCTTGGGGACAGCCTACGAGCAGTACTTC
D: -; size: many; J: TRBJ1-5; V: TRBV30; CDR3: CAWSVSAQHQPQHF; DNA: TGTGCCTGGAGTGTATCGGCCCAGCATCAGCCCCAGCATTTT
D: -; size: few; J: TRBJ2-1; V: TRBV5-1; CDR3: CASSFRSSQFEQFF; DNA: TGCGCCAGCAGCTTTCGATCTAGCCAATTTGAGCAGTTCTTC
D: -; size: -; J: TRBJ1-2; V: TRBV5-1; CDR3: CASSFNRVEGYTF; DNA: TGCGCCAGCAGCTTTAATAGGGTTGAGGGCTACACCTTC
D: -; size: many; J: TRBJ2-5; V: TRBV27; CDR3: CASSLSSQLTTQETQYF; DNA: TGTGCCAGCAGTTTATCATCGCAACTTACGACCCAAGAGACCCAGTACTTC
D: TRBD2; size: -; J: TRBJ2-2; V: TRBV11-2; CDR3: CASSLLAGEGTGELFF; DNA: TGTGCCAGCAGCTTGCTAGCGGGAGAGGGCACCGGGGAGCTGTTTTTT
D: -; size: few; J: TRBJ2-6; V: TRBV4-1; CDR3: CASSQAISGANVLTF; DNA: TGCGCCAGCAGCCAAGCAATTTCTGGGGCCAACGTCCTGACTTTC
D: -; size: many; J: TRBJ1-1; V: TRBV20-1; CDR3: CSARDTGLFF; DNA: TGCAGTGCTAGAGACACCGGACTATTCTTT
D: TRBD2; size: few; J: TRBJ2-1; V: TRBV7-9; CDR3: CASSSSLTSGSYNEQFF; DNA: TGTGCCAGCAGCAGCTCCCTGACTAGCGGGTCTTACAATGAGCAGTTCTTC